Detailed here is one TCR beta chain. The source of the sample is a study of blood T cell repertoires in COVID-19. Study as a whole: The United States, Italy and Spain were the sources of the acute and convalescent COVID-19 samples. PBMCs, B-cell-depleted T cells, or T cells were the source of the cDNA or gDNA that made up the material.

Per the original methods: Nucleated cell counts were estimated from reference gene primer amplification. Method: immunoSEQ multiplex PCR; TCRdb's copy keeps in-frame clones and lacks some. The V and J calls and clone size come from that table; D and trimming were worked out from the DNA. The repertoire has approximately 250,000 clones, 84% of them found once; the top ten carry approximately 1.4%. The germline CDR1 and CDR2 sequences are SGHRS and YFSETQ. The CDR3 is 14 residues long. Trimming took off 1 base at V and 1 base at J, with 8 bases between the two ends. This chain connects TRBV5-1 to TRBJ1-1; no firm D call. The clonotype was recovered from a woman in her thirties or forties who had recovered from COVID-19. Sequenced input: peripheral blood. The CDR3 bases are TGCGCCAGCAGCTTGTACAGCCGGAACACTGAAGCTTTCTTT. The encoded protein is CASSLYSRNTEAFF.